The 28 T cell receptor beta chains below all came from one sample that was sequenced in a study of glioma-infiltrating T cells after dendritic cell vaccination. Specified time point: after dendritic cell vaccination, including at tumor progression/relapse. Sequenced by immunoSEQ multiplex PCR; TCRdb stores in-frame clones only, minus some. The sample has some 90,000 clones; 75% to 85% are singletons. The sequencing here drew on blood, taken after dendritic cell vaccination. The source of these receptors is a human donor with glioblastoma.

The rearrangement links TRBV30 to TRBJ1-3, with 7 bases identical to TRBD1. Germline-derived CDR1 and CDR2 are GTSNPN and SVGIG (reference sequence). V lost 3 bases, J lost 8 bases, and 16 bases stayed unmatched. The CDR3 runs to 16 residues. The CDR3 DNA sequence: TGTGCCTGGAGCCCAGGGGGGACTCTAAAGGGGGACACCATATATTTT. Amino acids: CAWSPGGTLKGDTIYF.

The rearrangement joins TRBV30 to TRBJ2-1; 10 bases match TRBD2. Germline trimming cut 0 bases from V and 6 bases from J; bases unmatched to any gene: 8. This CDR3 spans 16 amino acids. Per germline, CDR1 GTSNPN and CDR2 SVGIG (reference sequence). The CDR3 nucleotides read TGTGCCTGGAGTGTAAATGGTGGACTAGCGGTCAATGAGCAGTTCTTC. Residues: CAWSVNGGLAVNEQFF. The variable domain in full, with the rest retrieved from reference TRBV30 and TRBJ2-1, is SQTIHQWPATLVQPVGSPLSLECTVEGTSNPNLYWYRQAAGRGLQLLFYSVGIGQISSEVPQNLSASRPQDRQFILSSKKLLLSDSGFYLCAWSVNGGLAVNEQFFGPGTRLTVL.

V and J are TRBV5-6 and TRBJ2-7, with a tentative D call TRBD1 (6 bases). The CDR3 is 14 amino acids. Germline V lookup: CDR1 SGHDT, CDR2 YYEEEE. V dropped 1 base and J dropped 6 bases, with 14 bases sitting between them. CDR3 protein: CASSLYWDTAEQYV. The CDR3 DNA sequence: TGTGCCAGCAGCTTGTACTGGGACACGGCCGAGCAGTACGTC.

V gene TRBV30 combines with J gene TRBJ1-1, with D unresolved. Germline CDR1 reads GTSNPN; CDR2 reads SVGIG (reference sequence). The CDR3 consists of 13 residues. V was cut by 0 bases and J by 0 bases, with 5 bases left in between. The CDR3 DNA reads as TGTGCCTGGAGTGTACAGTTGAACACTGAAGCTTTCTTT. Its protein is CAWSVQLNTEAFF.

The chain couples TRBV9 to TRBJ1-4; unclear D gene. The CDR3 is 15 amino acids. Germline loops: CDR1 SGDLS, CDR2 YYNGEE. Trimming cost V 4 bases and J 3 bases, with 13 bases left between them. CDR3 bases: TGTGCCAGCAGCCCGCGGGATTGGGCTAATGAAAAACTGTTTTTT. Translated, it gives CASSPRDWANEKLFF.

This clone has just one count. This rearrangement joins TRBV19 to TRBJ2-4, with 10 bases identical to TRBD2. CDR3 length equals 17 residues. The J segment lost 1 base and the V segment lost 6 bases, leaving 9 bases of the junction unmatched. Germline CDR1 LNHDA, CDR2 SQIVND (reference sequence). CDR3 loop: CASRGSSGGTAKNIQYF. In DNA, the CDR3 is TGTGCCAGTAGGGGAAGTAGCGGGGGGACTGCCAAAAACATTCAGTACTTC.

This clone showed up just once. This chain uses TRBV19 with TRBJ1-3, with D perhaps TRBD1 (5 bases). Germline loops: CDR1 LNHDA, CDR2 SQIVND (reference sequence). CDR3 length: 15 amino acids. Deletions cut 6 bases from V and 0 bases from J, with 12 bases between. The CDR3 sequence is CASSYDRGSGNTIYF. CDR3 bases: TGTGCCAGTAGCTATGACAGAGGCTCTGGAAACACCATATATTTT. Drawing the rest from reference TRBV19 and TRBJ1-3, the complete variable domain is DGGITQSPKYLFRKEGQNVTLSCEQNLNHDAMYWYRQDPGQGLRLIYYSQIVNDFQKGDIAEGYSVSREKKESFPLTVTSAQKNPTAFYLCASSYDRGSGNTIYFGEGSWLTVV.

V and J are TRBV5-1 and TRBJ2-1; 9 positions agree with TRBD2. The germline gives CDR1 SGHRS, CDR2 YFSETQ. The J segment lost 7 bases and the V segment lost 3 bases, leaving 11 bases of the junction unmatched. The CDR3 is made up of 16 amino acids. The chain's CDR3 is CASSYSGGRAENEQFF. The CDR3 nucleotides are TGCGCCAGCAGCTATTCAGGCGGGAGGGCCGAAAATGAGCAGTTCTTC.

The V and J genes are TRBV5-1 and TRBJ2-1; 12 bases match TRBD2. The CDR3 spans 15 residues. Looked up from germline, CDR1 is SGHRS and CDR2 is YFSETQ. V lost 4 bases, J lost 4 bases, and 3 bases stayed unmatched. This CDR3 reads CASSRTSGIYNEQFF. Written as DNA, the CDR3 is TGCGCCAGCAGCAGGACTAGCGGGATTTACAATGAGCAGTTCTTC.

In its sample, this clone was seen a few times. The chain is built from TRBV7-9 and TRBJ1-4, with 11 bases lining up with TRBD1. Germline-derived CDR1 and CDR2 are SEHNR and FQNEAQ (reference sequence). The CDR3 runs to 14 residues. The ends lost 6 bases at V and 6 bases at J; junction bases unmatched: 3. The CDR3: CASRLGQGDEKLFF. The CDR3 DNA reads as TGTGCCAGCAGACTGGGACAGGGGGATGAAAAACTGTTTTTT.

The chain has TRBV5-1 and TRBJ1-1, with TRBD1 matching over 10 bases. V trimming: 0 bases; J trimming: 7 bases; junction bases outside the gene matches: 6. The CDR3 runs to 15 residues. Germline values: CDR1 SGHRS, CDR2 YFSETQ. In DNA form, the CDR3 reads TGCGCCAGCAGCTTGGATAAGGACAGGGGGTTTGAAGCTTTCTTT. Amino acid sequence: CASSLDKDRGFEAFF. Looking up the rest from reference TRBV5-1 and TRBJ1-1 gives the full variable domain: KAGVTQTPRYLIKTRGQQVTLSCSPISGHRSVSWYQQTPGQGLQFLFEYFSETQRNKGNFPGRFSGRQFSNSRSEMNVSTLELGDSALYLCASSLDKDRGFEAFFGQGTRLTVV.

The chain employs TRBV14 and TRBJ2-5, with D tentatively TRBD1 (5 bases). The V end lost 0 bases, the J end lost 4 bases, and 12 bases lay between the germline ends. CDR1 is SGHDN, CDR2 FVKESK, per germline. CDR3 length equals 15 residues. The CDR3: CASSQDVKGVETQYF. The CDR3 nucleotides are TGTGCCAGCAGCCAAGACGTCAAAGGGGTAGAGACCCAGTACTTC.

The sample holds one count of this clone. This chain connects TRBV5-4 to TRBJ1-1; tentatively, D is TRBD1 (6 bases). Deletions cut 5 bases from V and 4 bases from J, with 18 bases between. Germline CDR1 is SGHNT and CDR2 is YYREEE (reference sequence). The CDR3 is 15 amino acids. The CDR3 DNA follows: TGTGCCAGCAGACAGAATACAGGGAGAGTCACTGAAGCTTTCTTT. Its protein is CASRQNTGRVTEAFF.

The genes are TRBV27 and TRBJ1-5; 9 bases are shared with TRBD1. Germline CDR1 MNHEY, CDR2 SMNVEV (reference sequence). This CDR3 comprises 15 residues. The ends lost 3 bases at V and 7 bases at J; junction bases unmatched: 7. Here the CDR3 DNA reads TGTGCCAGCAGTTTGCAGACAGGGGGAGGGCAGCCCCAGCATTTT. Translation: CASSLQTGGGQPQHF.

The rearrangement uses TRBV10-1 and TRBJ2-2, with a weak D call TRBD2 (6 bases). The CDR3 runs to 15 residues. The V end was cut by 8 bases, the J end by 0 bases, with 13 bases between. CDR1 and CDR2 from the germline V gene are WNHNN and SYGVQD (reference sequence). The CDR3 region is CASGGTVTNTGELFF. The CDR3 DNA sequence: TGCGCCAGCGGGGGGACGGTCACGAACACCGGGGAGCTGTTTTTT.

The chain recombines TRBV29-1 with TRBJ2-4; D is uncertain. The V gene lost 4 bases and the J gene lost 3 bases, with 10 bases spanning the gap. There are 13 residues in the CDR3. Germline V gene lookup returns CDR1 SQVTM and CDR2 ANQGSEA. The CDR3 DNA is TGCAGCGTTGTGACCGCAGGCAAAAACATTCAGTACTTC. Its translation: CSVVTAGKNIQYF.

The chain carries TRBV5-4 and TRBJ2-2; 10 bases match TRBD2. CDR3 length equals 16 residues. Germline assignment: CDR1 SGHNT and CDR2 YYREEE (reference sequence). With 3 bases clipped from V and 5 bases from J, the junction kept 7 bases outside the gene matches. The CDR3 sequence: CASSSTIAGGTGELFF. The DNA for the CDR3 is TGTGCCAGCAGCTCCACCATAGCGGGAGGAACCGGGGAGCTGTTTTTT.

This rearrangement joins TRBV7-6 to TRBJ2-1, with TRBD2 matching 8 bases. The CDR3 covers 18 residues. Germline V gene lookup returns CDR1 SGHVS and CDR2 FNYEAQ. V lost 4 bases, J lost 1 base, and 12 bases stayed unmatched. The CDR3 nucleotides are TGTGCCAGCAGCTCCACCATTGAGCGGGGGAGGTCCTACAATGAGCAGTTCTTC. Translation: CASSSTIERGRSYNEQFF.

The CDR3 region has the DNA TGTGCCAGCAGTCTTAGCGGGTCCGGGAGGTTTGAGCAGTTCTTC. It yields the protein CASSLSGSGRFEQFF. The chain has TRBV27 and TRBJ2-1; 7 nucleotides line up with TRBD2. Germline V gene lookup returns CDR1 MNHEY and CDR2 SMNVEV (reference sequence). This CDR3 region has 15 residues. The trim removed 5 bases at V and 9 bases at J, leaving 13 bases unmatched.

The gene calls are TRBV7-9 and TRBJ2-7; possible D gene TRBD2, 6 bases. V was shortened by 3 bases and J by 5 bases, with 11 bases between the two germline ends. CDR3 length: 13 residues. The germline V gene encodes CDR1 SEHNR and CDR2 FQNEAQ (reference sequence). CDR3 DNA sequence: TGTGCCAGCAGCTTGGGACTCAATGACGAGCAGTACGTC. Its protein product is CASSLGLNDEQYV.

J is TRBJ1-4 and V is TRBV10-2; TRBD1 matches 7 bases. This CDR3 spans 17 amino acids. Germline values: CDR1 WSHSY, CDR2 SAAADI. V lost 0 bases and J lost 8; bases outside the gene matches: 12. In DNA form, the CDR3 reads TGCGCCAGCAGTGAGTCAGGACAGGAGGGTGAATGGGAAAAACTGTTTTTT. It is translated as CASSESGQEGEWEKLFF.

On this clone itself: Other DNA sequences in this sample translate to the same CDR3. The chain has TRBV18 and TRBJ1-2, with D unresolved. The CDR3 consists of 12 residues. Trimming took off 3 bases at V and 6 bases at J, with 8 bases between the two ends. CDR1 and CDR2 (germline): KGHSH, LQKENI. Here the CDR3 DNA reads TGTGCCAGCTCACCGGTGGTAGATGGCTACACCTTC. It is translated as CASSPVVDGYTF.

This chain connects TRBV19 to TRBJ2-3; D perhaps matches TRBD2 (5 bases). Trimming left V 3 bases short and J 8 bases short, with 15 bases between. Germline loops: CDR1 LNHDA, CDR2 SQIVND (reference sequence). The CDR3 extends over 14 amino acids. CDR3 loop: CASSMGVGVGTQYF. The DNA of the CDR3 is TGTGCCAGTAGTATGGGTGTCGGGGTAGGTACGCAGTATTTT.

The gene calls are TRBV5-1 and TRBJ2-3, with TRBD2 matching 8 bases. V gave up 6 bases and J gave up 0 bases; unmatched junction bases: 3. Germline CDR1 SGHRS, CDR2 YFSETQ. The CDR3 contains 14 residues. The CDR3 here is CASKTSGSTDTQYF. The CDR3 nucleotides are TGCGCCAGCAAAACTAGCGGTAGCACAGATACGCAGTATTTT.

This clone was counted between two and nine times. This CDR3 reads CASSLPRAGLLEAFF. CDR3 sequence (DNA): TGTGCCAGCAGTTTACCCCGAGCAGGTCTCCTCGAAGCTTTCTTT. The J gene is TRBJ1-1, the V gene TRBV27, with no clear D. V lost 2 bases, J lost 8 bases, and 18 bases lay in between. Germline CDR1 and CDR2: MNHEY and SMNVEV (reference sequence). This CDR3 region has 15 residues.

J is TRBJ2-5 and V is TRBV5-6, with TRBD2 matching 7 bases. The J segment lost 7 bases and the V segment lost 1 base, leaving 10 bases of the junction unmatched. The CDR3 is 15 residues long. Per the germline V gene, CDR1 is SGHDT and CDR2 is YYEEEE. The CDR3 DNA reads as TGTGCCAGCAGCTTGTTCGTTACTAGCGAGGGGACCCAGTACTTC. Residues: CASSLFVTSEGTQYF.

This sequence joins TRBV30 and TRBJ1-3; tentative D call: TRBD1 (6 bases). Trimming cost V 2 bases and J 2 bases, with 13 bases left between them. The CDR3 runs to 15 residues. Germline CDR1 and CDR2: GTSNPN and SVGIG (reference sequence). The CDR3 DNA reads as TGTGCCTGGAGTACCGGACAGACTACTGGAAACACCATATATTTT. It translates to CAWSTGQTTGNTIYF.

This clone was counted once. J is TRBJ1-3 and V is TRBV5-1; D possibly corresponds to TRBD1 (6 bases). Looked up from germline, CDR1 is SGHRS and CDR2 is YFSETQ. V was shortened by 5 bases and J by 2 bases, with 8 bases between the two germline ends. CDR3 size: 13 residues. In DNA, the CDR3 is TGCGCCAGCAGGGGGGGGCCTGGAAACACCATATATTTT. Amino acid sequence: CASRGGPGNTIYF. The full variable domain, in which reference TRBV5-1 and TRBJ1-3 provide the parts outside the CDR3, is KAGVTQTPRYLIKTRGQQVTLSCSPISGHRSVSWYQQTPGQGLQFLFEYFSETQRNKGNFPGRFSGRQFSNSRSEMNVSTLELGDSALYLCASRGGPGNTIYFGEGSWLTVV.